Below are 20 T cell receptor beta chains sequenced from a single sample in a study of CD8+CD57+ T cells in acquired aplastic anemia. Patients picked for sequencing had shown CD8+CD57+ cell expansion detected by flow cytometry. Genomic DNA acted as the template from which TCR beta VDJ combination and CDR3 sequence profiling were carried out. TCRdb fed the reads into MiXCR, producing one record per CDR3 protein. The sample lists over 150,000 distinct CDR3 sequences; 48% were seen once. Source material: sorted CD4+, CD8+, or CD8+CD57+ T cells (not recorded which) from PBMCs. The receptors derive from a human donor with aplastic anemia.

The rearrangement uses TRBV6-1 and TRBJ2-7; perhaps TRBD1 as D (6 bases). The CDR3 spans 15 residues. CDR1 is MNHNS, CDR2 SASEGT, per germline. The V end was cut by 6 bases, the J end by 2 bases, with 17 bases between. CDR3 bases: TGTGCCAGCAGCGACCAACCAGGGGCGGCCTACGAGCAGTACTTC. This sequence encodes CASSDQPGAAYEQYF.

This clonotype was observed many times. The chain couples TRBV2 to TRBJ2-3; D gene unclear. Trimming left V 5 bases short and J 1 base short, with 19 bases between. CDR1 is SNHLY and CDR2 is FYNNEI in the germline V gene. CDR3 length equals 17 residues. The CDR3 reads CASSPFSRLVRTDTQYF. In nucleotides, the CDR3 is TGTGCCAGCAGTCCGTTTAGCAGGCTAGTCCGCACAGATACGCAGTATTTT.

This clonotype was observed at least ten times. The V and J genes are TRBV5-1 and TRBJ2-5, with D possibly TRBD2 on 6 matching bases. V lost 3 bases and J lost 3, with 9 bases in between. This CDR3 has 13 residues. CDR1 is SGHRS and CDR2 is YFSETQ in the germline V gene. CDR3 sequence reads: CASSSGLKETQYF. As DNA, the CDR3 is TGCGCCAGCAGCTCCGGACTAAAAGAGACCCAGTACTTC.

CDR3 loop: CASRGESGGRNSPLHF. The CDR3 DNA reads TGTGCCAGCAGGGGGGAGTCAGGGGGGCGTAATTCACCCCTCCACTTT. The V and J genes are TRBV10-3 and TRBJ1-6, with 7 bases matching TRBD1. Germline loops: CDR1 ENHRY, CDR2 SYGVKD. CDR3 length equals 16 residues. After removal of 10 bases from V and 6 bases from J, the junction contained 15 bases not matched to a gene.

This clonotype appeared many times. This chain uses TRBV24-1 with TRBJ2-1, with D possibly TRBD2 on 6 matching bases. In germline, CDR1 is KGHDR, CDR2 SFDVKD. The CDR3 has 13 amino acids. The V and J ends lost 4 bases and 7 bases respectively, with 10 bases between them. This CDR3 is CATSDPLANEQFF. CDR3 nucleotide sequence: TGTGCCACCAGTGACCCACTAGCAAATGAGCAGTTCTTC.

CDR3 coding DNA: TGCAGTGCTAGCTTCTCCCTACAAGAGACCCAGTACTTC. This sequence encodes CSASFSLQETQYF. J is TRBJ2-5 and V is TRBV20-1; D is undetermined. V lost 3 bases to trimming and J lost 2 bases, with 10 bases between them. CDR1 and CDR2 from the germline V gene are DFQATT and SNEGSKA (reference sequence). The CDR3 is made up of 13 amino acids.

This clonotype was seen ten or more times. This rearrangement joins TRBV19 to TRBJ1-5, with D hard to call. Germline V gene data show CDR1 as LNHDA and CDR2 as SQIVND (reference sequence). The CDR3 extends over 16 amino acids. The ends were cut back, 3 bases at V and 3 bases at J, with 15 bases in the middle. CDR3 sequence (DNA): TGTGCCAGTAGTATTGGGCCCCGCGGCAACAATCAGCCCCAGCATTTT. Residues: CASSIGPRGNNQPQHF.

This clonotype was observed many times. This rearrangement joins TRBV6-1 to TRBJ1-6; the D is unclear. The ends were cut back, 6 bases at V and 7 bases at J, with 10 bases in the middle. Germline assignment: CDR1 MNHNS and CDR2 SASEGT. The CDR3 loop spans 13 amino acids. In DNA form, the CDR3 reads TGTGCCAGCAGAACAGCGATAAATTCACCCCTCCACTTT. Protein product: CASRTAINSPLHF.

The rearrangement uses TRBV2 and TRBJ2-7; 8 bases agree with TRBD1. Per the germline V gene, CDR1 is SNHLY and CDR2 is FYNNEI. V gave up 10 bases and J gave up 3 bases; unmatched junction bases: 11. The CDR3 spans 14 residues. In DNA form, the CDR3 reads TGTGCCACCCAGGGGAGGACAGGGCACTACGAGCAGTACTTC. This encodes CATQGRTGHYEQYF. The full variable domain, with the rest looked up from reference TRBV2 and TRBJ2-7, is EPEVTQTPSHQVTQMGQEVILRCVPISNHLYFYWYRQILGQKVEFLVSFYNNEISEKSEIFDDQFSVERPDGSNFTLKIRSTKLEDSAMYFCATQGRTGHYEQYFGPGTRLTVT.

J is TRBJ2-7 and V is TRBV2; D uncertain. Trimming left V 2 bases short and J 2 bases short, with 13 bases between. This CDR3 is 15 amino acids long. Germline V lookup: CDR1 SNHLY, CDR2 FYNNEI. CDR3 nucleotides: TGTGCCAGCAGTGAAATGGGCACCCTTACCTACGAGCAGTACTTC. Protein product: CASSEMGTLTYEQYF.

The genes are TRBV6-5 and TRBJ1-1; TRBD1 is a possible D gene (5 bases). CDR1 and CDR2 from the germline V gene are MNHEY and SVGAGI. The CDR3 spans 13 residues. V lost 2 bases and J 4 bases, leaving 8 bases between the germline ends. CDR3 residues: CASSYGTLTEAFF. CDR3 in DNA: TGTGCCAGCAGTTACGGGACCCTCACTGAAGCTTTCTTT.

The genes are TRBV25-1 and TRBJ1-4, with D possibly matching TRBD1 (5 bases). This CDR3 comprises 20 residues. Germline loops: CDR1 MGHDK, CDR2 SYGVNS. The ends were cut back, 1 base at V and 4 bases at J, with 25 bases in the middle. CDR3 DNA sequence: TGTGCCAGCAGTGAATCGTTGGGACCGCCCGGAGGAGCGATTAATGAAAAACTGTTTTTT. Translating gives CASSESLGPPGGAINEKLFF.

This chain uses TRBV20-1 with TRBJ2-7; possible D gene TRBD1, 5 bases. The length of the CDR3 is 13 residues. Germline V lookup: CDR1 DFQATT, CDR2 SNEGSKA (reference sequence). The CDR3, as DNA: TGCAGCGCCGCTCTCCAGGGTGCTAGCGAGCAGTACTTC. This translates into CSAALQGASEQYF.

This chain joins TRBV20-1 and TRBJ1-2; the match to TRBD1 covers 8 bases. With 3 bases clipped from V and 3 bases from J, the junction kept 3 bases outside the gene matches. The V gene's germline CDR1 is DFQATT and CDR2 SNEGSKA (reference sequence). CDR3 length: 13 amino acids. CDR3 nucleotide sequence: TGCAGTGCTAGGGGACAGGTGGACTATGGCTACACCTTC. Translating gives CSARGQVDYGYTF.

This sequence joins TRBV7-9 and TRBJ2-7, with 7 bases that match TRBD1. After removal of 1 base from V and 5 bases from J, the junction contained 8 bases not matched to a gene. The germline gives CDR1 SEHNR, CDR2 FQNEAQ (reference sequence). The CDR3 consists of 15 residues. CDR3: CASSLVVGTVNEQYF. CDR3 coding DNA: TGTGCCAGCAGCTTAGTTGTTGGGACAGTCAACGAGCAGTACTTC.

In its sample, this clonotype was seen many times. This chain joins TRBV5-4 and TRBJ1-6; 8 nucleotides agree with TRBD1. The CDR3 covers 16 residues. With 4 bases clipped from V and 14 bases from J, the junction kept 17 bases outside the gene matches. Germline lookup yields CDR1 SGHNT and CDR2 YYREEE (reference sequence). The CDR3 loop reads CASSDPTGAGVRALHF. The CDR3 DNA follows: TGTGCCAGCAGCGACCCGACAGGGGCCGGCGTTAGGGCCCTCCACTTT.

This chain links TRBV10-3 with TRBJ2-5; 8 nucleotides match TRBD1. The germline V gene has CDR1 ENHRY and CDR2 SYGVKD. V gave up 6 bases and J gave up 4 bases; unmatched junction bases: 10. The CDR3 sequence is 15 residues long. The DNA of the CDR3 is TGTGCCATCAGCGTGACAGGGGATGAGGGAGAGACCCAGTACTTC. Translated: CAISVTGDEGETQYF.

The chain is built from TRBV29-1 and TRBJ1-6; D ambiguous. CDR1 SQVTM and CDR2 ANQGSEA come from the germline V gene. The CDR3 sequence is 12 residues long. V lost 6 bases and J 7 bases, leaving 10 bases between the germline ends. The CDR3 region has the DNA TGCAGCGTCGCCGACCCCAATTCACCCCTCCACTTT. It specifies CSVADPNSPLHF.

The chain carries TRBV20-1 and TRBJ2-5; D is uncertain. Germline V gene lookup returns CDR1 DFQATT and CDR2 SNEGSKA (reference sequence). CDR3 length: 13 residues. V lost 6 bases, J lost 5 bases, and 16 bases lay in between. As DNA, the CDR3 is TGCAGTGCAACCTCCCTGGGCTGGGAGACCCAGTACTTC. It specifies CSATSLGWETQYF.

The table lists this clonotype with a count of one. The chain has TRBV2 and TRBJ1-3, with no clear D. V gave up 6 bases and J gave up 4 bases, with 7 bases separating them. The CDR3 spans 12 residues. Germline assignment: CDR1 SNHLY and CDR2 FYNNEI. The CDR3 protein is CASRSEGNTIYF. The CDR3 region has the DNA TGTGCCAGCAGGTCCGAGGGAAACACCATATATTTT.